This T cell receptor (beta chain) derives from a study of T cell responses to AZD1222 COVID-19 vaccine. CDR3 length: 13 residues. The ends were cut back, 3 bases at V and 4 bases at J, with 10 bases in the middle. CDR1 and CDR2 from the germline V gene are SGDLS and YYNGEE. The protocol was immunoSEQ multiplex PCR, while the TCRdb copy is restricted to in-frame clones and leaves out a portion. The profile shows over 150,000 clones, roughly 90% of them singletons. Findings and limits, study-wide: There were mostly white British donors and more females than males, and clonal diversity was possibly underestimated. Across the whole spike, CD4 TCRs peaked at regions 160-218 and 743-854.

As concerns this clone: The antigen remains undetermined.

The clonotype originates from an adult who received the AZD1222 COVID-19 vaccine. The chain uses TRBV9 and TRBJ2-5; D is uncertain. Sample: peripheral blood, taken 28 days after the second AZD1222 dose. CDR3 loop: CASSARTTETQYF. CDR3 in DNA: TGTGCCAGCAGCGCTAGGACGACAGAGACCCAGTACTTC.